This T cell receptor (beta chain) emerged from a study of cytomegalovirus exposure and HLA in healthy donors. General study findings and limits: Beyond CMV serostatus, there was no information to go on about immune exposure.

To note about this clone: Its antigen is as yet unknown.

V shed 5 bases, J shed 9 bases, and the junction held 5 bases outside the gene matches. Germline V lookup: CDR1 MDHEN, CDR2 SYDVKM. The CDR3 is 13 residues long. This PCR relied on a set of 60 Vbeta primers and 13 Jbeta primers. The table came from immunoSEQ multiplex PCR; TCRdb's copy has only in-frame clones and leaves some out. The sample has 150,000 to 200,000 clones, around four fifths seen once; the top ten hold 9% to 10%. This chain links TRBV28 with TRBJ1-2; TRBD1 agrees at 11 bases. Sequencing was done on a sample of PBMCs. The TCR originated in a man between 18 and 29 years old in good health and CMV-seropositive. The CDR3 loop reads CASSPDRGRSYTF. The DNA for the CDR3 is TGTGCCAGCAGTCCGGACAGGGGGCGTAGCTACACCTTC.